This T cell receptor (beta chain) was obtained from a study of CD8 T cells in Susac syndrome. Sequencing of TCR beta covered CD8+ and CD4+ T cells obtained from blood. Purification of the CD8+ and CD4+ T cells relied on negative isolation, and TEMRA cells underwent FACS enrichment. V shed 0 bases and J shed 3 bases, with 15 bases lying between them. Germline V CDR1 and CDR2: SGHRS, YFSETQ. CDR3 length: 16 amino acids. The authors reverse transcribed roughly 0.45 to 1 ug RNA with random hexamers. MiXCR was run by TCRdb on the immunoSEQ multiplex PCR reads, yielding one entry per CDR3 protein. The data contain about 200,000 distinct CDR3 sequences, 90% to 95% of them singletons.

The chain combines TRBV5-1 with TRBJ1-1; TRBD1 is a possible D gene (6 bases). The source is a human donor in good health. The sequencing sample was made of CD4+ T cells from PBMCs. The CDR3 nucleotides are TGCGCCAGCAGCTTGGCCGTCCGGGGGCGAGACACTGAAGCTTTCTTT. Amino acids: CASSLAVRGRDTEAFF.